The 18 T cell receptor beta chains reported below all come from one sample, sequenced in a study of cytotoxic CD8 clonotypes in ibrutinib-treated CLL. Libraries were prepared by immunoSEQ multiplex PCR; TCRdb keeps only in-frame clonotypes and omits some of them. The sample has about 160,000 clones, approximately 80% seen once. Sequenced here: PBMCs, sampled after 24 months of ibrutinib treatment. These receptors came from a human donor with chronic lymphocytic leukemia.

V usage is TRBV7-2 and J usage is TRBJ2-6, with D possibly being TRBD1 (5 bases). V lost 5 bases, J lost 0 bases, and 17 bases lay in between. The germline V gene has CDR1 SGHTA and CDR2 FQGNSA. The CDR3 contains 18 residues. The CDR3 coding sequence is TGTGCCAGCAGCCTACAGGTGGGGCGCAGCTCTGGGGCCAACGTCCTGACTTTC. Amino acid sequence: CASSLQVGRSSGANVLTF.

CDR3 loop: CASSQTGGAETEAFF. CDR3 bases: TGTGCCAGCAGCCAAACAGGGGGCGCAGAAACTGAAGCTTTCTTT. V and J are TRBV7-2 and TRBJ1-1; 9 positions agree with TRBD1. CDR3 size: 15 residues. The ends lost 5 bases at V and 5 bases at J; junction bases unmatched: 9. Per germline, CDR1 SGHTA and CDR2 FQGNSA. Drawing the rest from reference TRBV7-2 and TRBJ1-1, the complete variable domain is GAGVSQSPSNKVTEKGKDVELRCDPISGHTALYWYRQSLGQGLEFLIYFQGNSAPDKSGLPSDRFSAERTGGSVSTLTIQRTQQEDSAVYLCASSQTGGAETEAFFGQGTRLTVV.

The chain employs TRBV19 and TRBJ2-6, with 8 bases identical to TRBD1. Germline CDR1 reads LNHDA; CDR2 reads SQIVND (reference sequence). Trimming removed 6 bases from V and 1 base from J; junction bases left unmatched: 8. CDR3 size: 17 residues. In DNA, the CDR3 is TGTGCCAGTAGCCCTTCAAGGACAGGGTCTGGGGCCAACGTCCTGACTTTC. It specifies CASSPSRTGSGANVLTF.

This clone occurred a few times. The V and J genes are TRBV6-5 and TRBJ1-6; TRBD1 matches at 8 bases. Losses at the gene ends were 6 bases for V and 7 bases for J; bases not matched to a gene: 2. CDR1 is MNHEY, CDR2 SVGAGI, per germline. The CDR3 contains 13 residues. The CDR3 loop is CASRRQGNSPLHF. The CDR3 nucleotides read TGTGCCAGCAGGCGACAGGGGAATTCACCCCTCCACTTT.

The V and J genes are TRBV6-1 and TRBJ1-1, with a possible D match to TRBD1 (6 bases). Trimming stripped 6 bases from V and 4 bases from J, with 18 bases between. The CDR3 has 15 residues. From germline, CDR1 is MNHNS and CDR2 SASEGT. The CDR3 DNA reads as TGTGCCAGCAGATTCGTCGGGGGCATAGTCACTGAAGCTTTCTTT. It codes for CASRFVGGIVTEAFF.

The rearrangement uses TRBV29-1 and TRBJ2-3; D is unclear. Germline V lookup: CDR1 SQVTM, CDR2 ANQGSEA. V shed 3 bases and J shed 5 bases, with 9 bases lying between them. The length of the CDR3 is 12 residues. Here the CDR3 DNA reads TGCAGCGTTGAGAAGGGTGGAGATACGCAGTATTTT. Protein product: CSVEKGGDTQYF.

The chain carries TRBV6-1 and TRBJ2-3; the match to TRBD1 covers 11 bases. Germline V CDR1 and CDR2: MNHNS, SASEGT. This CDR3 has 15 residues. V shed 3 bases, J shed 6 bases, and the junction held 5 bases outside the gene matches. Here the CDR3 reads CASSEIGTGGDTQYF. CDR3 nucleotide sequence: TGTGCCAGCAGTGAGATCGGGACAGGGGGGGATACGCAGTATTTT.

The V gene is TRBV5-8, the J gene TRBJ2-1; the D is unclear. CDR1 is SGHTS, CDR2 YDEGEE, per germline. The CDR3 contains 11 residues. Deletions cut 4 bases from V and 8 bases from J, with 7 bases between. The DNA for the CDR3 is TGTGCCAGCAGCCTGCCCTATGAGCAGTTCTTC. Translation gives CASSLPYEQFF.

Only one count was recorded for this clone. The chain has TRBV18 and TRBJ1-5; D might be TRBD1 (6 bases). The CDR3 sequence is 15 residues long. V was clipped by 5 bases and J by 0 bases, with 11 bases between them. Germline V lookup: CDR1 KGHSH, CDR2 LQKENI. For the CDR3, the DNA is TGTGCCAGCTCAGGGGGGCTGGATAGCAATCAGCCCCAGCATTTT. The encoded protein is CASSGGLDSNQPQHF.

J is TRBJ1-1 and V is TRBV7-2; no definite D call. V was trimmed by 5 bases and J by 0 bases, leaving 10 bases between them. The CDR3 sequence is 14 residues long. Germline CDR1 SGHTA, CDR2 FQGNSA. In DNA form, the CDR3 reads TGTGCCAGCAGCCCCGGCAGTCTGAACACTGAAGCTTTCTTT. Translated, it gives CASSPGSLNTEAFF. Using reference TRBV7-2 and TRBJ1-1 for the parts outside the CDR3, the full variable domain is GAGVSQSPSNKVTEKGKDVELRCDPISGHTALYWYRQSLGQGLEFLIYFQGNSAPDKSGLPSDRFSAERTGGSVSTLTIQRTQQEDSAVYLCASSPGSLNTEAFFGQGTRLTVV.

The rearrangement links TRBV7-2 to TRBJ2-6; no definite D call. In germline, CDR1 is SGHTA, CDR2 FQGNSA. The CDR3 contains 13 residues. Trimming left V 6 bases short and J 4 bases short, with 7 bases between. The CDR3 sequence: CASRYRGANVLTF. Here the CDR3 DNA reads TGTGCCAGCAGATATAGGGGGGCCAACGTCCTGACTTTC.

This clone appeared a few times. J is TRBJ1-1 and V is TRBV14; 8 bases fit TRBD1. The CDR3 is made up of 15 amino acids. Germline values: CDR1 SGHDN, CDR2 FVKESK. Trimming took 0 bases from V and 5 from J; bases not matched to a gene: 5. The DNA of the CDR3 is TGTGCCAGCAGCCAAGACAACAGGGGGAGAACTGAAGCTTTCTTT. Protein: CASSQDNRGRTEAFF.

The chain recombines TRBV5-6 with TRBJ2-7; TRBD1 might be the D (5 bases). Germline V gene data show CDR1 as SGHDT and CDR2 as YYEEEE. V lost 1 base and J lost 4, with 12 bases in between. The CDR3 extends over 14 amino acids. Written as DNA, the CDR3 is TGTGCCAGCAGCTTGAATACAGGAGCGTACGAGCAGTACTTC. Amino acids: CASSLNTGAYEQYF.

The chain combines TRBV4-1 with TRBJ1-2; D is unresolved. Trimming shortened V by 1 base and J by 7 bases, and 10 bases separated the two germline ends. Germline V lookup: CDR1 MGHRA, CDR2 YSYEKL. The CDR3 has 13 residues. The CDR3 here is CASSQVSTRGYTF. The CDR3 region has the DNA TGCGCCAGCAGCCAAGTTTCAACGCGTGGCTACACCTTC.

The chain links TRBV28 to TRBJ1-2; TRBD1 is a possible D gene (5 bases). Per the germline V gene, CDR1 is MDHEN and CDR2 is SYDVKM. The V gene lost 8 bases and the J gene lost 6 bases, with 16 bases spanning the gap. The CDR3 spans 13 residues. DNA of the CDR3: TGTGCCAGCGGGCCCCGTAGAGGGGATGGCTACACCTTC. Amino acid sequence: CASGPRRGDGYTF.

This chain uses TRBV28 with TRBJ2-7; TRBD1 matches 7 bases. CDR3 length: 15 amino acids. Germline V gene sequence: CDR1 MDHEN, CDR2 SYDVKM. V lost 4 bases and J lost 2; bases outside the gene matches: 8. Here the CDR3 DNA reads TGTGCCAGCAGTTCGGGGACAGCCTGGACCTACGAGCAGTACTTC. Its protein product is CASSSGTAWTYEQYF.

J is TRBJ1-2 and V is TRBV7-8, with 7 bases fitting TRBD1. In germline, CDR1 is SGHVS, CDR2 FQNEAQ. V trimming: 2 bases; J trimming: 8 bases; junction bases outside the gene matches: 5. This CDR3 comprises 13 residues. As DNA, the CDR3 is TGTGCCAGCAGCTTAAGACAGGGTGGCGGCTACACCTTC. Its protein product is CASSLRQGGGYTF. Using reference TRBV7-8 and TRBJ1-2 for the parts outside the CDR3, the full variable domain is GAGVSQSPRYKVAKRGQDVALRCDPISGHVSLFWYQQALGQGPEFLTYFQNEAQLDKSGLPSDRFFAERPEGSVSTLKIQRTQQEDSAVYLCASSLRQGGGYTFGSGTRLTVV.

This chain uses TRBV2 with TRBJ2-1; D remains ambiguous. With 6 bases removed from V and 8 bases from J, the gap between germline ends came to 14 bases. The germline V gene encodes CDR1 SNHLY and CDR2 FYNNEI. This CDR3 spans 13 amino acids. The CDR3 here is CASSLDNTDEQFF. CDR3 DNA sequence: TGTGCCAGCAGCCTTGACAATACGGATGAGCAGTTCTTC. The full variable domain, completed using reference TRBV2 and TRBJ2-1, is EPEVTQTPSHQVTQMGQEVILRCVPISNHLYFYWYRQILGQKVEFLVSFYNNEISEKSEIFDDQFSVERPDGSNFTLKIRSTKLEDSAMYFCASSLDNTDEQFFGPGTRLTVL.